These T cell receptor beta chains were read from a single sample in a study of T cell changes during pregnancy in multiple sclerosis. Generated by immunoSEQ multiplex PCR, the TCRdb table keeps only in-frame clones and is missing some. In the table there are 90,000 or so clones, 80% to 95% of which are singletons. Sequences were derived from peripheral blood, sampled in the first trimester of pregnancy. The source of these receptors is a female donor in good health, enrolled as a control in a pregnancy study. The CDR3 runs from the conserved cysteine through the conserved F or W. Size values are once, few and many counts, or a class for expanded clones, and some rows have none.

V gene: TRBV7-9; clone size: NA; CDR3 length: 15; J gene: TRBJ1-4; CDR3 protein: CASSLAQGAGEKLFF
V gene: TRBV6-5; clone size: NA; CDR3 length: 13; J gene: TRBJ1-1; CDR3 protein: CATRQGTNTEAFF
V gene: TRBV7-9; clone size: NA; CDR3 length: 13; J gene: TRBJ1-2; CDR3 protein: CASSLGAGYGYTF
V gene: TRBV6-1; clone size: NA; CDR3 length: 18; J gene: TRBJ2-3; CDR3 protein: CASSEAKIGSGGANTQYF
V gene: TRBV29-1; clone size: NA; CDR3 length: 18; J gene: TRBJ1-2; CDR3 protein: CSVEQYRDRGEANYGYTF
V gene: TRBV4-1; clone size: NA; CDR3 length: 16; J gene: TRBJ2-5; CDR3 protein: CASSQDNQGYQETQYF
V gene: TRBV2; clone size: NA; CDR3 length: 14; J gene: TRBJ2-7; CDR3 protein: CASDKGDRTYEQYF
V gene: TRBV11-2; clone size: NA; CDR3 length: 14; J gene: TRBJ1-1; CDR3 protein: CASSLWAGNTEAFF
V gene: TRBV5-4; clone size: NA; CDR3 length: 16; J gene: TRBJ2-7; CDR3 protein: CASSPFSGGGSYEQYF
V gene: TRBV7-9; clone size: NA; CDR3 length: 17; J gene: TRBJ2-7; CDR3 protein: CASSLVEGQGLTYEQYF
V gene: TRBV2; clone size: NA; CDR3 length: 16; J gene: TRBJ2-1; CDR3 protein: CASTLQGSLGPYEQFF
V gene: TRBV7-9; clone size: NA; CDR3 length: 13; J gene: TRBJ1-1; CDR3 protein: CASSPRSNTEAFF
V gene: TRBV5-1; clone size: NA; CDR3 length: 14; J gene: TRBJ1-2; CDR3 protein: CASSLYRTGDGYTF
V gene: TRBV7-2; clone size: NA; CDR3 length: 14; J gene: TRBJ2-7; CDR3 protein: CASSMGQGLSEQYF
V gene: TRBV28; clone size: NA; CDR3 length: 16; J gene: TRBJ2-7; CDR3 protein: CASSPDRSRGYYEQYF
V gene: TRBV6-1; clone size: NA; CDR3 length: 13; J gene: TRBJ1-5; CDR3 protein: CASMVSGGQPQHF
V gene: TRBV7-8; clone size: NA; CDR3 length: 16; J gene: TRBJ1-2; CDR3 protein: CASSSEGHPANYGYTF
V gene: TRBV4-3; clone size: NA; CDR3 length: 16; J gene: TRBJ2-2; CDR3 protein: CASSPGAGANTGELFF
V gene: TRBV7-9; clone size: NA; CDR3 length: 14; J gene: TRBJ1-1; CDR3 protein: CASSSQLMNTEAFF
V gene: TRBV7-3; clone size: NA; CDR3 length: 15; J gene: TRBJ2-1; CDR3 protein: CASSFGGKSYNEQFF
V gene: TRBV5-6; clone size: once; CDR3 length: 14; J gene: TRBJ2-7; CDR3 protein: CASSVNRGRDEQYF
V gene: TRBV29-1; clone size: NA; CDR3 length: 14; J gene: TRBJ2-1; CDR3 protein: CSVEVLGRGNEQFF
V gene: TRBV30; clone size: NA; CDR3 length: 15; J gene: TRBJ1-3; CDR3 protein: CAWSVGAFSGNTIYF
V gene: TRBV7-9; clone size: NA; CDR3 length: 11; J gene: TRBJ2-7; CDR3 protein: CASSASYEQYF
V gene: TRBV5-6; clone size: NA; CDR3 length: 16; J gene: TRBJ1-4; CDR3 protein: CASSLQGRPTNEKLFF
V gene: TRBV30; clone size: NA; CDR3 length: 15; J gene: TRBJ1-5; CDR3 protein: CAWSWGGALGQPQHF
V gene: TRBV28; clone size: NA; CDR3 length: 14; J gene: TRBJ2-7; CDR3 protein: CASSLEVSRDEQYF
V gene: TRBV27; clone size: NA; CDR3 length: 14; J gene: TRBJ1-5; CDR3 protein: CASSLTGEDQPQHF
V gene: TRBV10-3; clone size: NA; CDR3 length: 16; J gene: TRBJ2-5; CDR3 protein: CAIKKGLAGPGETQYF
V gene: TRBV27; clone size: NA; CDR3 length: 17; J gene: TRBJ1-1; CDR3 protein: CASSLRDTAAFNTEAFF
V gene: TRBV5-1; clone size: NA; CDR3 length: 11; J gene: TRBJ2-1; CDR3 protein: CASGQGNEQFF